This TCR beta chain came from a study of sequential checkpoint blockade in melanoma. Using immunoSEQ multiplex PCR, the repertoire was profiled, and TCRdb retains in-frame clones only, with some absent. The table lists about 5,700 clones, 50% to 70% of them singletons. The CDR3 consists of 16 residues. V was pared by 4 bases and J by 3 bases, with 8 bases of the junction left unmatched. Germline values: CDR1 SEHNR, CDR2 FQNEAQ (reference sequence). Treatment indicated: randomized to nivolumab then ipilimumab (arm A) or the reverse (arm B). The V call is TRBV7-9, the J call TRBJ2-1; 8 bases agree with TRBD2. This receptor was identified in a human donor with melanoma. The starting material was CD8+ T cells sorted from blood (inferred from file names), obtained from a patient given nivolumab and ipilimumab in sequence. CDR3 nucleotide sequence: TGTGCCAGCAGCTCCCGGGGGGGGGTCGACTACAATGAGCAGTTCTTC. Its protein product is CASSSRGGVDYNEQFF.